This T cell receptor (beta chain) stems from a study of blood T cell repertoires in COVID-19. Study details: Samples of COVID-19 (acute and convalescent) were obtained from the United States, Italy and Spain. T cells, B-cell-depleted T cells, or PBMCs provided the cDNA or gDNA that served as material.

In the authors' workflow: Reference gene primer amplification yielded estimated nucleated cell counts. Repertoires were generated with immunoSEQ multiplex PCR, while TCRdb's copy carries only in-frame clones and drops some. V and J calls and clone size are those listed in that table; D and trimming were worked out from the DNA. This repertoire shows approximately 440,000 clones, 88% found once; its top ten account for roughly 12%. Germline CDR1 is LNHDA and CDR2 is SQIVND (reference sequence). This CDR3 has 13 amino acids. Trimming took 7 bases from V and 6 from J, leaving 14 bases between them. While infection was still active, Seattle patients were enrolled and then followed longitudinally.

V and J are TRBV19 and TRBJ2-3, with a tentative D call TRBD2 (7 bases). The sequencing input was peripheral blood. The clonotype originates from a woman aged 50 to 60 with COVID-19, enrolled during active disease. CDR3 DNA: TGTGCCAGTACTCCAGAGGGGGGGGATACGCAGTATTTT. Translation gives CASTPEGGDTQYF.